The rows below give T cell receptor beta chains drawn from one sample of a study of T cell responses to AZD1222 COVID-19 vaccine. TCRdb keeps only in-frame clones here, not all; method: immunoSEQ multiplex PCR. Of about 190,000 clones listed, about 92% are singletons. The material was peripheral blood, obtained on day 0 of AZD1222 vaccination. All receptors come from an adult in good health. Each CDR3 is given with its conserved first and last residue. A D gene is named only where the DNA matches it firmly. Clone size is shown for a subset of rows, as once, few, many or a class of expanded clone.

J gene,D gene,V gene,clone size,CDR3 protein,CDR3 DNA
TRBJ2-3,NA,TRBV29-1,once,CSVMEITDTQYF,TGCAGCGTAATGGAAATCACAGATACGCAGTATTTT
TRBJ1-1,TRBD1,TRBV28,NA,CANSFRGQGLTEAFF,TGTGCCAACAGTTTTCGAGGACAGGGCTTGACTGAAGCTTTCTTT
TRBJ2-7,TRBD1,TRBV5-1,once,CASSGTGGTYEQYF,TGCGCCAGCAGCGGGACAGGGGGTACTTACGAGCAGTACTTC
TRBJ1-1,NA,TRBV9,NA,CASSNPKDGGPLLYTEAFF,TGTGCCAGCAGCAATCCCAAGGACGGGGGCCCCTTATTGTACACTGAAGCTTTCTTT
TRBJ1-1,NA,TRBV6-5,NA,CASSYGGAEAFF,TGTGCCAGCAGTTACGGCGGCGCTGAAGCTTTCTTT
TRBJ2-3,NA,TRBV5-6,NA,CASSSAQGGDTQYF,TGTGCCAGCAGCTCGGCACAGGGAGGAGATACGCAGTATTTT
TRBJ2-1,TRBD1,TRBV7-6,NA,CASSPRDRWSDEQFF,TGTGCCAGCAGCCCCCGGGACAGGTGGTCGGATGAGCAGTTCTTC
TRBJ1-1,NA,TRBV7-9,few,CASSLEPGSNTEAFF,TGTGCCAGCAGCTTAGAGCCAGGCTCGAACACTGAAGCTTTCTTT
TRBJ2-2,TRBD1,TRBV4-1,NA,CASSRGQGSTGELFF,TGCGCCAGCAGCCGAGGACAGGGGAGCACCGGGGAGCTGTTTTTT
TRBJ2-7,NA,TRBV27,NA,CASSWWSEQYF,TGTGCCAGCAGTTGGTGGAGCGAGCAGTACTTC
TRBJ2-1,NA,TRBV28,NA,CASSWAGRGYNEQFF,TGTGCCAGCAGTTGGGCGGGGCGGGGATACAATGAGCAGTTCTTC
TRBJ1-5,NA,TRBV6-6,medium-sized,CASTKRGGSNQPQHF,TGTGCCAGCACTAAAAGGGGCGGAAGCAATCAGCCCCAGCATTTT
TRBJ2-5,TRBD2,TRBV6-6,NA,CASSSAGGNQETQYF,TGTGCCAGCAGTTCAGCGGGGGGAAACCAAGAGACCCAGTACTTC
TRBJ1-1,TRBD1,TRBV15,NA,CATTGDRAEHMNTEAFF,TGTGCCACCACTGGGGACAGGGCGGAGCACATGAACACTGAAGCTTTCTTT
TRBJ2-1,NA,TRBV7-3,NA,CASSLIPGSLGEQFF,TGTGCCAGCAGCTTAATCCCAGGGTCGCTAGGGGAGCAGTTCTTC
TRBJ1-3,TRBD1,TRBV5-1,NA,CASSQGQSGNTIYF,TGCGCCAGCAGCCAGGGACAGTCTGGAAACACCATATATTTT
TRBJ2-3,NA,TRBV3-1/TRBV3-2,NA,CASSQVGKGDRTDTQYF,TGTGCCAGCAGCCAAGTGGGGAAGGGGGACCGAACAGATACGCAGTATTTT
TRBJ1-2,NA,TRBV11-2,once,CASSLPGKGYTF,TGTGCCAGCAGCTTACCGGGCAAGGGCTACACCTTC
TRBJ1-2,TRBD1,TRBV7-2,NA,CASSLAGTDRGGNYGYTF,TGTGCCAGCAGCTTAGCAGGGACAGACAGGGGGGGGAACTATGGCTACACCTTC
TRBJ1-1,TRBD1,TRBV10-3,NA,CAISDLGQGALSWWDTEAFF,TGTGCCATCAGTGACCTGGGACAGGGGGCGTTAAGTTGGTGGGACACTGAAGCTTTCTTT
TRBJ1-2,NA,TRBV12-3/TRBV12-4,NA,CASSLTDPGGYTF,TGTGCCAGCAGCTTAACAGATCCTGGTGGCTACACCTTC
TRBJ1-3,TRBD1,TRBV5-1,NA,CASSLDGQGSGNTIYF,TGCGCCAGCAGCTTGGACGGACAGGGCTCTGGAAACACCATATATTTT
TRBJ2-2,TRBD1,TRBV27,NA,CASSLTWDRVDTGELFF,TGTGCCAGCAGCCTCACTTGGGACAGGGTTGACACCGGGGAGCTGTTTTTT
TRBJ1-6,NA,TRBV6-1,NA,CASSERTGVNSPLHF,TGTGCCAGCAGTGAACGCACAGGCGTAAATTCACCCCTCCACTTT
TRBJ2-3,NA,TRBV27,NA,CASSPTGPHSDTQYF,TGTGCCAGCAGTCCCACCGGCCCCCATTCAGATACGCAGTATTTT
TRBJ2-1,NA,TRBV6-5,NA,CASSYRPPAGNEQFF,TGTGCCAGCAGTTACAGGCCTCCGGCGGGCAATGAGCAGTTCTTC
TRBJ2-3,NA,TRBV7-3,NA,CASSLQGSADTQYF,TGTGCCAGCAGCTTACAGGGATCAGCAGATACGCAGTATTTT
TRBJ2-7,NA,TRBV7-9,NA,CASSLTGGGGYYEQYF,TGTGCCAGCAGCTTAACCGGTGGAGGAGGCTACTACGAGCAGTACTTC
TRBJ1-1,NA,TRBV23-1,NA,CASTNRYTEAFF,TGCGCCAGCACAAACAGATACACTGAAGCTTTCTTT
TRBJ2-1,TRBD2,TRBV5-4,NA,CASSLTGGAFDEQFF,TGTGCCAGCAGCTTGACCGGGGGGGCCTTCGATGAGCAGTTCTTC
TRBJ1-1,NA,TRBV9,NA,CASSGTERGAFF,TGTGCCAGCAGTGGTACGGAACGTGGGGCTTTCTTT
TRBJ1-5,NA,TRBV2,NA,CASSPTGLGQPQHF,TGTGCCAGCAGTCCGACAGGACTGGGACAGCCCCAGCATTTT
TRBJ2-1,NA,TRBV2,NA,CASSELRRSEQFF,TGTGCCAGCAGTGAACTTCGGCGGAGTGAGCAGTTCTTC
TRBJ1-6,TRBD1,TRBV19,NA,CASSVTGGGSPLHF,TGTGCCAGTAGTGTCACAGGGGGAGGATCACCCCTCCACTTT
TRBJ1-5,NA,TRBV2,NA,CASRGPPQPQHF,TGTGCCAGCAGGGGGCCCCCTCAGCCCCAGCATTTT
TRBJ1-5,NA,TRBV5-1,NA,CASSLEPDRGQPQHF,TGCGCCAGCAGCTTGGAACCCGATCGGGGGCAGCCCCAGCATTTT
TRBJ2-7,NA,TRBV15,NA,CATSRDGRGRSYEQYF,TGTGCCACCAGCAGAGATGGCAGGGGTCGTTCCTACGAGCAGTACTTC
TRBJ1-6,TRBD1,TRBV18,NA,CASSPYVGQGYSPLHF,TGTGCCAGCTCACCGTACGTCGGACAGGGGTACTCACCCCTCCACTTT
TRBJ1-4,TRBD1,TRBV6-6,NA,CASSYSSVQGDEKLFF,TGTGCCAGCAGTTACTCGAGCGTACAGGGGGATGAAAAACTGTTTTTT
TRBJ1-1,NA,TRBV7-6,NA,CASSQGLTATEAFF,TGTGCCAGCAGCCAAGGGCTCACGGCCACTGAAGCTTTCTTT
TRBJ1-1,TRBD1,TRBV23-1,NA,CASSQFTGGDTEAFF,TGCGCCAGCAGTCAGTTTACAGGGGGAGACACTGAAGCTTTCTTT
TRBJ1-5,NA,TRBV19,NA,CASSFLGGPGASNQPQHF,TGTGCCAGTAGTTTTCTGGGGGGACCTGGGGCCAGCAATCAGCCCCAGCATTTT
TRBJ2-5,NA,TRBV7-7,NA,CASSGGTGRETQYF,TGTGCCAGCAGTGGGGGCACAGGGAGAGAGACCCAGTACTTC
TRBJ1-2,NA,TRBV4-3,NA,CASSQDGRWNGYTF,TGCGCCAGCAGCCAAGATGGCCGTTGGAATGGCTACACCTTC
TRBJ1-2,TRBD1,TRBV6-4,NA,CASSPGQGQGYGYTF,TGTGCCAGCAGTCCGGGACAGGGGCAAGGCTATGGCTACACCTTC